This TCR beta chain was identified in a study of blood T cell repertoires in COVID-19 (dated by TCRdb to the early 2020s). In terms of the full investigation: Collaborator samples came from the United States, Italy and Spain and covered acute and convalescent phases of COVID-19. The material from the prospective study consisted of cDNA or gDNA derived from T cells, B-cell-depleted T cells, or PBMCs. Subjects who had been exposed to COVID-19, were actively infected with it, or had recovered from it provided the deeply sampled blood TCRbeta repertoires that made up the dataset. The repertoires were released in a freely available public database meant as a resource for research on the immune response to SARS-CoV-2. The samples were drawn from two sources: the first 160 participants of the ongoing ImmuneRACE study, and 1,254 subjects contributed by 6 global collaborators. Nearly every sample came with metadata listing a de-identified subject ID, COVID-19 status, age in years and sex. Where available, HLA class I and class II types were obtained from metadata supplied by the sample provider rather than from assay-based typing.

On this clone: Which antigen it targets is not known. Base qualities were left out, and no much larger clone turns up one base away.

The immunoSEQ Assay, a bias-controlled multiplex PCR, was used to amplify TCRbeta CDR3 regions from genomic DNA. Per the authors' processing: Nucleated cell counts per sample were estimated from amplification of reference gene primers within the assay. Sequence reads were collapsed and filtered to measure the absolute abundance of every unique TCRbeta CDR3 rearrangement. For each sample, productive Simpson clonality was calculated as the square root of Simpson's diversity index over productive rearrangements. TCRdb holds this immuneACCESS table with in-frame rearrangements only. Some clones are missing; in checked studies, unresolved V genes explain under half, and the rest has no known cause. That table gives V, J and clone size, and the DNA gave D and trimming. The sample profile shows some 130,000 clones; roughly four fifths of them were found once. Together, the top ten hold about a sixth of the sample.

General study outcomes and caveats: The quantity of clinical and demographic metadata differed by source and by participant and was supplied without curation.

Based on the germline V gene (reference sequence), the CDR1 and CDR2 sequences are SGHKS and YYEKEE. V loses 4 bases at its end and J loses 4 bases; junction bases beyond the gene matches: 4. The CDR3 contains 16 residues, cysteine and phenylalanine counted. The CDR3 DNA has 48 bases and is translated from base 1. Each collaborating institution followed its own protocols to collect whole blood in K2EDTA tubes. Collaborator samples were shipped for TCRbeta analysis as frozen whole blood, isolated PBMCs, or DNA extracted from either sample type. The sample comprised peripheral blood. The chain employs TRBV5-5 and TRBJ2-3; a stretch of 15 junction bases matches TRBD2. This clonotype was sampled from a woman aged 45-65 years with acute or convalescent COVID-19. The CDR3 protein is CASSGGLAGGADTQYF. In nucleotides, the sequence is TGTGCCAGCAGCGGGGGACTAGCGGGGGGCGCAGATACGCAGTATTTT.